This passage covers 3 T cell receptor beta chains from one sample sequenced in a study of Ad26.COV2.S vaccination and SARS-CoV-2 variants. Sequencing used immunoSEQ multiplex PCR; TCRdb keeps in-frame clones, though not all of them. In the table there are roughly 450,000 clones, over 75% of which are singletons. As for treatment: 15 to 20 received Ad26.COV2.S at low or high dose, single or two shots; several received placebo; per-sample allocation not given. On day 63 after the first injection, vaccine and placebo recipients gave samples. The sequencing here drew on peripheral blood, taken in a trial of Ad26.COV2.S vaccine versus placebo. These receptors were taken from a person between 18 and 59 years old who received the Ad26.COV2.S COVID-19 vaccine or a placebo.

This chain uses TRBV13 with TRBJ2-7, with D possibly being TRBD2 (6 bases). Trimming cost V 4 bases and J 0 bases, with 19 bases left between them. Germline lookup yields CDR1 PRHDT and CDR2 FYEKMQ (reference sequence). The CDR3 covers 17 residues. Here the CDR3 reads CASSSTGWGGNSYEQYF. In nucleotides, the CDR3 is TGTGCCAGCAGCTCTACTGGGTGGGGCGGGAACTCCTACGAGCAGTACTTC.

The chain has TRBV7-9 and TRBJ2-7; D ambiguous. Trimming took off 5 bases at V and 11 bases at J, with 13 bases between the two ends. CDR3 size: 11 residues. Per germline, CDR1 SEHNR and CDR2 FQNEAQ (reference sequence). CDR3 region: CASSTTRGEYF. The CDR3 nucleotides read TGTGCCAGCAGCACGACTCGAGGTGAGTACTTC.

The CDR3 DNA sequence: TGTGCCAGTAGTTTTTATAGCGGGCAAATTTACAATGAGCAGTTCTTC. It specifies CASSFYSGQIYNEQFF. The chain employs TRBV19 and TRBJ2-1; TRBD2 matches 7 bases. Germline CDR1 and CDR2: LNHDA and SQIVND (reference sequence). Trimming removed 5 bases from V and 4 bases from J; junction bases left unmatched: 11. The CDR3 spans 16 residues.